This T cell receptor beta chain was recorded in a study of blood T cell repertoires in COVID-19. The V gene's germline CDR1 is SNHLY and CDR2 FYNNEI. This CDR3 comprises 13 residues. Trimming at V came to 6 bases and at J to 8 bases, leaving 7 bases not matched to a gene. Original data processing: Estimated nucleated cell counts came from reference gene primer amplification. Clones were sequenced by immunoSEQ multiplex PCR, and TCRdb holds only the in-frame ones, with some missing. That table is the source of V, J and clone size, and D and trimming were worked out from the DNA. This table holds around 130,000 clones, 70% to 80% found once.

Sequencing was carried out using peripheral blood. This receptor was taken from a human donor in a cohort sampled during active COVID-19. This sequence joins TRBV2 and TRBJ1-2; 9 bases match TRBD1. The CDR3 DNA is TGTGCCAGCAGAACCGGGACAGGGCTCGGCTACACCTTC. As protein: CASRTGTGLGYTF. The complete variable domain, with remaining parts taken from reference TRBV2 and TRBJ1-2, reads EPEVTQTPSHQVTQMGQEVILRCVPISNHLYFYWYRQILGQKVEFLVSFYNNEISEKSEIFDDQFSVERPDGSNFTLKIRSTKLEDSAMYFCASRTGTGLGYTFGSGTRLTVV.